This is a list of T cell receptor beta chains from one sample in a study of neoadjuvant nivolumab and ipilimumab in lung cancer. The data were produced by immunoSEQ multiplex PCR, yet TCRdb's version contains in-frame clones alone and is incomplete. In the table there are 40,000 to 55,000 clones, 85% to 90% of which are singletons. The input for sequencing was blood, taken before neoadjuvant nivolumab, alone or with ipilimumab. All receptors derive from an adult with non-small cell lung cancer. Some clones in this sample may be carry-over from other donors' samples. CDR3s include the opening cysteine and the closing phenylalanine or tryptophan. The D gene is left open where the match is weak. The size entry is marked missing in some rows and otherwise reads once, few, many or a size class.

j_gene: TRBJ2-7; abundance: once; v_gene: TRBV10-3; d_gene: .; CDR3nt: TGTGCCATCAGTGATAAAGGGGGTTGGGAGCAGTACTTC; CDR3aa: CAISDKGGWEQYF
j_gene: TRBJ2-1; abundance: .; v_gene: TRBV6-5; d_gene: TRBD2; CDR3nt: TGTGCCAGCAGTTACAAAGCGGGAGCCTCGCGTAATGAGCAGTTCTTC; CDR3aa: CASSYKAGASRNEQFF
j_gene: TRBJ1-1; abundance: .; v_gene: TRBV18; d_gene: TRBD1; CDR3nt: TGTGCCAGCTCACCCCAGACAGGGGGCAGCACTGAAGCTTTCTTT; CDR3aa: CASSPQTGGSTEAFF
j_gene: TRBJ2-1; abundance: few; v_gene: TRBV11-2; d_gene: TRBD2; CDR3nt: TGTGCCAGCAGCCCACGGAGCGGGAGTCCCAGGGAGGATGAGCAGTTCTTC; CDR3aa: CASSPRSGSPREDEQFF
j_gene: TRBJ2-5; abundance: .; v_gene: TRBV10-3; d_gene: TRBD2; CDR3nt: TGTGCCATTAGCGGGACCCAAGAGACCCAGTACTTC; CDR3aa: CAISGTQETQYF
j_gene: TRBJ1-4; abundance: .; v_gene: TRBV18; d_gene: TRBD1; CDR3nt: TGTGCCAGCTCACCTAGGACAGGGGGCGATGAAAAACTGTTTTTT; CDR3aa: CASSPRTGGDEKLFF
j_gene: TRBJ2-1; abundance: .; v_gene: TRBV5-1; d_gene: TRBD2; CDR3nt: TGCGCCAGCAGCTTCTGGCGGGAGGGTAACAATGAGCAGTTCTTC; CDR3aa: CASSFWREGNNEQFF
j_gene: TRBJ1-2; abundance: .; v_gene: TRBV30; d_gene: .; CDR3nt: TGTGCCTGGAATCTGCGGGGTAACTATGGCTACACCTTC; CDR3aa: CAWNLRGNYGYTF
j_gene: TRBJ2-2; abundance: .; v_gene: TRBV4-3; d_gene: TRBD1; CDR3nt: TGCGCCAGCAGCCAAGAGACCCAGGGGGCCGGGGAGCTGTTTTTT; CDR3aa: CASSQETQGAGELFF
j_gene: TRBJ2-5; abundance: .; v_gene: TRBV30; d_gene: .; CDR3nt: TGTGCCTGGAGGAAGAAGGACAGACAGGAGACCCAGTACTTC; CDR3aa: CAWRKKDRQETQYF
j_gene: TRBJ2-2; abundance: .; v_gene: TRBV11-2; d_gene: .; CDR3nt: TGTGCCAGCAGTACCGGGGTAAACGGGGAGCTGTTTTTT; CDR3aa: CASSTGVNGELFF
j_gene: TRBJ2-4; abundance: once; v_gene: TRBV11-2; d_gene: TRBD1; CDR3nt: TGTGCCAGCAGCCAACCAAACAGGGGAGACATTCAGTACTTC; CDR3aa: CASSQPNRGDIQYF
j_gene: TRBJ2-2; abundance: .; v_gene: TRBV7-8; d_gene: TRBD1; CDR3nt: TGTGCCAGCAGCCCTAGGACAGGGCAGCGGGAGCTGTTTTTT; CDR3aa: CASSPRTGQRELFF
j_gene: TRBJ2-3; abundance: .; v_gene: TRBV19; d_gene: TRBD2; CDR3nt: TGTGCCAGTAGTCCTCCTAGCGGCCAAACAGATACGCAGTATTTT; CDR3aa: CASSPPSGQTDTQYF
j_gene: TRBJ1-3; abundance: .; v_gene: TRBV5-1; d_gene: TRBD1; CDR3nt: TGCGCCAGCAGCCCCCTCGGACAGGGAAGTGGAAACACCATATATTTT; CDR3aa: CASSPLGQGSGNTIYF
j_gene: TRBJ2-7; abundance: .; v_gene: TRBV5-6; d_gene: TRBD1; CDR3nt: TGTGCCAGCAGCTTGGGCCAGGGGGTGACCTACGAGCAGTACTTC; CDR3aa: CASSLGQGVTYEQYF
j_gene: TRBJ1-5; abundance: .; v_gene: TRBV6-1; d_gene: .; CDR3nt: TGTGCCAGCAGTGCGGTCGCAAATCAGCCCCAGCATTTT; CDR3aa: CASSAVANQPQHF
j_gene: TRBJ2-3; abundance: few; v_gene: TRBV5-6; d_gene: TRBD2; CDR3nt: TGTGCCAGCAGCTTGGGGACTAGCGGCACAGATACGCAGTATTTT; CDR3aa: CASSLGTSGTDTQYF
j_gene: TRBJ2-1; abundance: .; v_gene: TRBV11-1; d_gene: .; CDR3nt: TGTGCCAGCAGCTTAAGGGCGAGTTCCTACAATGAGCAGTTCTTC; CDR3aa: CASSLRASSYNEQFF
j_gene: TRBJ1-1; abundance: .; v_gene: TRBV18; d_gene: TRBD1; CDR3nt: TGTGCCAGCTCCCCTCGACAGGGCTACGACACTGAAGCTTTCTTT; CDR3aa: CASSPRQGYDTEAFF
j_gene: TRBJ2-5; abundance: .; v_gene: TRBV30; d_gene: .; CDR3nt: TGTGCCTGGAGTGTTCAGGGGGAGACCCAGTACTTC; CDR3aa: CAWSVQGETQYF
j_gene: TRBJ2-7; abundance: .; v_gene: TRBV18; d_gene: TRBD2; CDR3nt: TGTGCCAGCTCTCCCGGGACTATCTCCTACGAGCAGTACTTC; CDR3aa: CASSPGTISYEQYF
j_gene: TRBJ1-2; abundance: .; v_gene: TRBV15; d_gene: .; CDR3nt: TGTGCCACCAGCAGGGGCAGGGGCGCTTCCTATGGCTACACCTTC; CDR3aa: CATSRGRGASYGYTF
j_gene: TRBJ2-3; abundance: .; v_gene: TRBV19; d_gene: TRBD1; CDR3nt: TGTGCCAGTAGTTTAAACAGGGGTAGCACAGATACGCAGTATTTT; CDR3aa: CASSLNRGSTDTQYF
j_gene: TRBJ1-5; abundance: .; v_gene: TRBV5-4; d_gene: .; CDR3nt: TGTGCCAGCAGCTCAAGCCCCGATCAGCCCCAGCATTTT; CDR3aa: CASSSSPDQPQHF
j_gene: TRBJ1-2; abundance: .; v_gene: TRBV11-2; d_gene: .; CDR3nt: TGTGCCAGCAGCCTTACAGGGCTACTCACACTTAACTATGGCTACACCTTC; CDR3aa: CASSLTGLLTLNYGYTF
j_gene: TRBJ1-5; abundance: .; v_gene: TRBV10-3; d_gene: .; CDR3nt: TGTGCCATCAAGTCAGGGGAGGCAAATCAGCCCCAGCATTTT; CDR3aa: CAIKSGEANQPQHF
j_gene: TRBJ2-2; abundance: .; v_gene: TRBV25-1; d_gene: .; CDR3nt: TGTGCCACAGGGGATCAGACCGGGGAGCTGTTTTTT; CDR3aa: CATGDQTGELFF
j_gene: TRBJ1-1; abundance: .; v_gene: TRBV7-9; d_gene: .; CDR3nt: TGTGCCAGCAGCTTAGTTTCAGGGACGGGGGGCACTGAAGCTTTCTTT; CDR3aa: CASSLVSGTGGTEAFF
j_gene: TRBJ1-2; abundance: .; v_gene: TRBV12-5; d_gene: TRBD1; CDR3nt: TGTGCTAGTCGTGGGACAGGGGAATATGGCTACACCTTC; CDR3aa: CASRGTGEYGYTF
j_gene: TRBJ2-3; abundance: .; v_gene: TRBV7-3; d_gene: .; CDR3nt: TGTGCCAGCAGCTTAACCGGGAGTTACACAGATACGCAGTATTTT; CDR3aa: CASSLTGSYTDTQYF
j_gene: TRBJ2-5; abundance: .; v_gene: TRBV15; d_gene: TRBD2; CDR3nt: TGTGCCACCAGCAGATCTAGCGGGATCGTGGAGACCCAGTACTTC; CDR3aa: CATSRSSGIVETQYF